What follows is one T cell receptor (beta chain) and its context. What this receptor recognizes is not known. Nothing much larger sits one base from this clone, and base qualities are not available. TCRbeta CDR3 regions were amplified from genomic DNA using the immunoSEQ Assay, a bias-controlled multiplex PCR. Per the authors' processing: Nucleated cell counts per sample were estimated from amplification of reference gene primers within the assay. To quantify the absolute abundance of each unique TCRbeta CDR3 rearrangement, sequence reads were collapsed and filtered. For each sample, productive Simpson clonality was calculated as the square root of Simpson's diversity index over productive rearrangements. TCRdb carries this immuneACCESS record with in-frame sequences only. Its versions omit some clonotypes, under half of them owing to an unresolved V gene in the studies checked, with the rest unexplained. D and trimming were read from the DNA, whereas the V and J calls and clone size are those reported in that table. This sample holds about 240,000 clones; around 85% were observed only once. In total, the top ten clones hold about 3.3% of the sample.

This record comes from a study of blood T cell repertoires in COVID-19 (dated by TCRdb to about 2020). Notes on the research overall: Collaborator samples came from the United States, Italy and Spain and covered acute and convalescent phases of COVID-19. The repertoires were made available in a free public database intended to serve as a resource for research on the immune response to SARS-CoV-2. Where available, HLA class I and class II types were taken from metadata supplied by the sample provider and were not determined by assay-based typing. The samples were drawn from the first 160 participants of the ongoing ImmuneRACE study and from 1,254 subjects provided by 6 global collaborators. The material from the prospective study consisted of cDNA or gDNA derived from T cells, B-cell-depleted T cells, or PBMCs. The dataset comprised deeply sampled blood TCRbeta repertoires from subjects exposed to, actively infected with, or recovered from COVID-19. Sample metadata almost always included a de-identified subject ID, COVID-19 status, age in years and sex.

On the study overall, not on this receptor specifically: The quantity of clinical and demographic metadata differed by source and by participant and was supplied without curation.

In the prospective study, participants were 18 to 89 years old, resided in 25 or so geographic areas of the United States, and were enrolled through a virtual design. To assign participants to cohorts, the prospective study relied on clinical history that participants themselves reported in a screening survey and a study questionnaire. Each participant in the prospective study had whole blood, serum and a nasopharyngeal or oropharyngeal swab collected by mobile phlebotomists. Additional blood draws and questionnaires over an approximately two-month period could optionally be provided by prospective study participants. Blood samples from the prospective study were shipped frozen or at room temperature prior to DNA extraction. The CDR3 runs 15 residues from the cysteine to the phenylalanine. CDR3 DNA is the only sequence kept; it has 45 bases, read in frame from the first base. CDR1 and CDR2 are drawn from the germline V gene (reference sequence): SEHNR, FQNEAQ. Trimmed from V: 4 bases; trimmed from J: 4 bases; junction bases lacking a gene match: 6.

This sequence originates from a woman in her 40s with acute COVID-19. The sequencing sample was made of PBMCs or T cells enriched from blood (not recorded which). The chain joins TRBV7-9 to TRBJ2-7, and 11 junctional nucleotides match TRBD1. The nucleotides are TGTGCCAGCAGCTCTCGGACAGGGGGCGGGTACGAGCAGTACTTC. The translation is CASSSRTGGGYEQYF. The reference TRBV7-9 and TRBJ2-7 proteins fill in what lies around the CDR3, so the full variable domain reads DTGVSQNPRHKITKRGQNVTFRCDPISEHNRLYWYRQTLGQGPEFLTYFQNEAQLEKSRLLSDRFSAERPKGSFSTLEIQRTEQGDSAMYLCASSSRTGGGYEQYFGPGTRLTVT.